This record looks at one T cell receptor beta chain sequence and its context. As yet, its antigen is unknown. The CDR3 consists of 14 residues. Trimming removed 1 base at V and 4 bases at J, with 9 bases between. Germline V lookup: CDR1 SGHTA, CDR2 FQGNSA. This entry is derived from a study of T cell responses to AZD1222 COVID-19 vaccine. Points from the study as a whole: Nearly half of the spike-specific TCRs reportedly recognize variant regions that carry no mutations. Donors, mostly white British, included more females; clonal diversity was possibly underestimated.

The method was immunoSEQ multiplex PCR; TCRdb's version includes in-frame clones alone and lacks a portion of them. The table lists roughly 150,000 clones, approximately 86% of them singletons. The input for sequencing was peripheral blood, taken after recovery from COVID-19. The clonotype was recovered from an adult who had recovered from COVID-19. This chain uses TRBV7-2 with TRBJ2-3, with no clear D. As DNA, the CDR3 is TGTGCCAGCAGCTTAGTTCGAAGCTCAGATACGCAGTATTTT. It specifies CASSLVRSSDTQYF.